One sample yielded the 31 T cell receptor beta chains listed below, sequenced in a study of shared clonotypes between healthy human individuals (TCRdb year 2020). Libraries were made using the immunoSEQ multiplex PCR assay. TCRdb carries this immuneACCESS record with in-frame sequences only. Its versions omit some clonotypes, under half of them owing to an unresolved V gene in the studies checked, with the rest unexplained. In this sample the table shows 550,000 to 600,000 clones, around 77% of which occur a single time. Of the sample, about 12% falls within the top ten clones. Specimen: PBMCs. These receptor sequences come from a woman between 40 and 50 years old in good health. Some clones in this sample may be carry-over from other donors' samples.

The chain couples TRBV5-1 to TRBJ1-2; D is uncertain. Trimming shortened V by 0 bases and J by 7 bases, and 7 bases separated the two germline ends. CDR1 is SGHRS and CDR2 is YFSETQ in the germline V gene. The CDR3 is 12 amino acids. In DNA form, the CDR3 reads TGCGCCAGCAGCTTGGACAGACTTGGCTACACCTTC. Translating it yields CASSLDRLGYTF.

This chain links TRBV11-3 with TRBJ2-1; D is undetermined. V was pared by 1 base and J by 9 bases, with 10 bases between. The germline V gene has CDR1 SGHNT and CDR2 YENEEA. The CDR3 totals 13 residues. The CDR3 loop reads CASSLVVGSEQFF. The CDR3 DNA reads TGTGCCAGCAGCTTAGTTGTGGGGTCTGAGCAGTTCTTC.

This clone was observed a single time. This CDR3 is CASNVTGTGYEQYF. CDR3 in DNA: TGTGCCAGCAACGTCACCGGGACAGGCTACGAGCAGTACTTC. The genes are TRBV5-8 and TRBJ2-7; TRBD1 agrees at 8 bases. After removal of 6 bases from V and 3 bases from J, the junction contained 8 bases not matched to a gene. Germline CDR1 SGHTS, CDR2 YDEGEE. This CDR3 contains 14 residues.

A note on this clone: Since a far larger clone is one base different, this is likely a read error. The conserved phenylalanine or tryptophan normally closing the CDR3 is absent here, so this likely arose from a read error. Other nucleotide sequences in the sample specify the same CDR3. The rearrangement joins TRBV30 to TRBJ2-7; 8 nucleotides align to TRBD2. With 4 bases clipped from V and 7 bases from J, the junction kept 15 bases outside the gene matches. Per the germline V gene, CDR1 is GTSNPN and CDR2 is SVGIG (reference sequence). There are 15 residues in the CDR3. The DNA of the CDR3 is TGTGCCTGGACCCCCGGGACTAGGCCCGGTTCGGAGCAGTACCTC. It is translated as CAWTPGTRPGSEQYL.

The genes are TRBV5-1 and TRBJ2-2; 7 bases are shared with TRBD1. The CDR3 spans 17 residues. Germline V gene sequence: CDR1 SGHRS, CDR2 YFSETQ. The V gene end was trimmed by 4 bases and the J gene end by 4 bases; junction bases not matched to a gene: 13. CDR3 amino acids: CASSPYPTGQGTGELFF. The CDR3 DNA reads TGCGCCAGCAGCCCCTATCCGACAGGGCAGGGCACCGGGGAGCTGTTTTTT.

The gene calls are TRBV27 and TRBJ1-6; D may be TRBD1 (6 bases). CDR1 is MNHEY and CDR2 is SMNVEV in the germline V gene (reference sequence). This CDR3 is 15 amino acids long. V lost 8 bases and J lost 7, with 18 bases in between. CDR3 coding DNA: TGTGCCAGCCGATGGAGCCCGGGGGCAAATTCACCCCTCCACTTT. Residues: CASRWSPGANSPLHF.

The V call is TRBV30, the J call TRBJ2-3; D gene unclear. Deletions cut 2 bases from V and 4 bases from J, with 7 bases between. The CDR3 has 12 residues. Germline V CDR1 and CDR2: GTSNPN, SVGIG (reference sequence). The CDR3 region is CAWSLQADTQYF. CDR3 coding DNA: TGTGCCTGGAGTCTCCAGGCAGATACGCAGTATTTT.

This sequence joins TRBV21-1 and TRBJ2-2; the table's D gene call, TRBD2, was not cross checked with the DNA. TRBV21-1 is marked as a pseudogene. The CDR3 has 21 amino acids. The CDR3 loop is CASSKAKTGGTGFRNTGELFF. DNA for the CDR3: TGTGCCAGCAGCAAAGCTAAAACGGGGGGTACAGGGTTCCGGAACACCGGGGAGCTGTTTTTT.

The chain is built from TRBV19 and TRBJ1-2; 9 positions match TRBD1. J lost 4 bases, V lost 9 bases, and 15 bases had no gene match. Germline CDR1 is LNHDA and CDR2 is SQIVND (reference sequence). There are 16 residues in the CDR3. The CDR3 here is CASRSGAGQGGYGYTF. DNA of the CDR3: TGTGCCAGCAGAAGTGGGGCGGGACAGGGAGGCTATGGCTACACCTTC.

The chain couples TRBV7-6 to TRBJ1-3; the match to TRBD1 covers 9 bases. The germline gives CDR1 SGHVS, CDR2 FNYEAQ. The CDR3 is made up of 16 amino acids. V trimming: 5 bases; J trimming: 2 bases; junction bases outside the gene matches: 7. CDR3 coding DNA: TGTGCCAGCAGCGATCAACAGGGGGCCGCTGGAAACACCATATATTTT. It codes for CASSDQQGAAGNTIYF.

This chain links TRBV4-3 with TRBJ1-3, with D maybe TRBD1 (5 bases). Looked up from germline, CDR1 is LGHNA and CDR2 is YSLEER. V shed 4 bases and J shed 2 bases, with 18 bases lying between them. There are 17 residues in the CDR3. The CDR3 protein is CASSPRGEGRAGNTIYF. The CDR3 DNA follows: TGCGCCAGCAGCCCAAGAGGGGAGGGCAGGGCTGGAAACACCATATATTTT.

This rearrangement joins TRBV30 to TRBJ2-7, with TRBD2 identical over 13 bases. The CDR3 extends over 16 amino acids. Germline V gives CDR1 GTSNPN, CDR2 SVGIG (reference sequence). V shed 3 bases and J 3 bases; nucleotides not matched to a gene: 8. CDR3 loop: CAWRPTSGRADYEQYF. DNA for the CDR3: TGTGCCTGGAGACCAACTAGCGGGAGGGCCGACTACGAGCAGTACTTC.

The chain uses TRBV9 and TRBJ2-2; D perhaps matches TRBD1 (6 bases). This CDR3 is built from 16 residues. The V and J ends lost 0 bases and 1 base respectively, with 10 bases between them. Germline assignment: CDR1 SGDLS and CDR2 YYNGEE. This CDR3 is CASSVAQGQNTGELFF. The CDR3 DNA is TGTGCCAGCAGCGTAGCTCAGGGACAGAACACCGGGGAGCTGTTTTTT. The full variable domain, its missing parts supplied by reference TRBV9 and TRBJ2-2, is DSGVTQTPKHLITATGQRVTLRCSPRSGDLSVYWYQQSLDQGLQFLIQYYNGEERAKGNILERFSAQQFPDLHSELNLSSLELGDSALYFCASSVAQGQNTGELFFGEGSRLTVL.

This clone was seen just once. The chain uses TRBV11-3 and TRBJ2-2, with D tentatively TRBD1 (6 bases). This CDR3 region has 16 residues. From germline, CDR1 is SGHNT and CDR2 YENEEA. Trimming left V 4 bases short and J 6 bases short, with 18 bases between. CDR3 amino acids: CASSSNQGWSPGELFF. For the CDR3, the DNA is TGTGCCAGCAGCTCCAACCAGGGGTGGTCTCCCGGGGAGCTGTTTTTT.

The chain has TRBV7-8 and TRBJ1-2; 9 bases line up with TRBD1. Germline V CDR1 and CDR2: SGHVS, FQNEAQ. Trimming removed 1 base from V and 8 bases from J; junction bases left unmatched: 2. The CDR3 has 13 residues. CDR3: CASSLDRGRGYTF. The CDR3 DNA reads TGTGCCAGCAGCTTAGACAGGGGGCGGGGCTACACCTTC.

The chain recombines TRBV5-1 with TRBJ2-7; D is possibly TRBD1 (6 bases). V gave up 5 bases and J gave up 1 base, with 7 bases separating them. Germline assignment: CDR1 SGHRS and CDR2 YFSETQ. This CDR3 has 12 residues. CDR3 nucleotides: TGCGCCAGCAGAGGGGGATCCTACGAGCAGTACTTC. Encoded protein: CASRGGSYEQYF.

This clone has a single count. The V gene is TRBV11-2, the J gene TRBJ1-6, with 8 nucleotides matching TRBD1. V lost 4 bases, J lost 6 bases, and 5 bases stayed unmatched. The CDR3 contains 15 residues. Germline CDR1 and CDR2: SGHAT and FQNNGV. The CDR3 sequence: CASSSTGVVNSPLHF. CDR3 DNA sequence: TGTGCCAGCAGCTCGACAGGGGTGGTTAATTCACCCCTCCACTTT.

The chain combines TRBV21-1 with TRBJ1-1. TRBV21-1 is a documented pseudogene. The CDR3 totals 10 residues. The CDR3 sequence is CASSRTEAFF. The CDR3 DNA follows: TGTGCCAGCAGCAGAACTGAAGCTTTCTTT.

CDR3 sequence reads: CASKPRLAGGCQETQYF. The CDR3 DNA sequence: TGCGCCAGCAAGCCCCGACTAGCGGGAGGGTGCCAAGAGACCCAGTACTTC. This chain links TRBV23-1 with TRBJ2-5; 14 positions agree with TRBD2. TRBV23-1 is marked as an open reading frame, function uncertain. The CDR3 consists of 17 residues. J lost 1 base, V lost 7 bases, and 8 bases had no gene match.

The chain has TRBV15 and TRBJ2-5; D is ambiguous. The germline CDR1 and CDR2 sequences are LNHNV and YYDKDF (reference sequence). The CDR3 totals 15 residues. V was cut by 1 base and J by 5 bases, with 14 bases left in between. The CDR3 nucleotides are TGTGCCACCAGCAGAGTATGGCGAGCTGGCGAGACCCAGTACTTC. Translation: CATSRVWRAGETQYF.

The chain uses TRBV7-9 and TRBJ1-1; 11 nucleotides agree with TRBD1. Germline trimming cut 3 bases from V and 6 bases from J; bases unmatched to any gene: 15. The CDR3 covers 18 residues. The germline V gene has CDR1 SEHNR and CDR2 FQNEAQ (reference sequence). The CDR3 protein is CASSFRSRTGGSDAEAFF. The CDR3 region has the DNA TGTGCCAGCAGCTTCCGGAGCCGGACAGGGGGCTCTGACGCTGAAGCTTTCTTT.

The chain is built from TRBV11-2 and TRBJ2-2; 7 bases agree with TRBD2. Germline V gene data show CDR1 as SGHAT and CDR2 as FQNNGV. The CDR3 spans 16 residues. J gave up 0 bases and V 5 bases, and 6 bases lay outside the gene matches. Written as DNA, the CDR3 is TGTGCCAGCAGCCCCCAGCGGGATGCGAACACCGGGGAGCTGTTTTTT. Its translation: CASSPQRDANTGELFF. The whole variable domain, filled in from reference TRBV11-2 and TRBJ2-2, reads EAGVAQSPRYKIIEKRQSVAFWCNPISGHATLYWYQQILGQGPKLLIQFQNNGVVDDSQLPKDRFSAERLKGVDSTLKIQPAKLEDSAVYLCASSPQRDANTGELFFGEGSRLTVL.

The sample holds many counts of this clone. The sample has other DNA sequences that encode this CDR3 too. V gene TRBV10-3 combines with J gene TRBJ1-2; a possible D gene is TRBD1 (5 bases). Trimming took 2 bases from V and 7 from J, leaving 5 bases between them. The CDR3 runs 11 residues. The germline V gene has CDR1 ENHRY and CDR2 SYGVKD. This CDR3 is CAISEGGGYTF. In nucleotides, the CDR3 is TGTGCCATCAGTGAGGGGGGTGGCTACACCTTC.

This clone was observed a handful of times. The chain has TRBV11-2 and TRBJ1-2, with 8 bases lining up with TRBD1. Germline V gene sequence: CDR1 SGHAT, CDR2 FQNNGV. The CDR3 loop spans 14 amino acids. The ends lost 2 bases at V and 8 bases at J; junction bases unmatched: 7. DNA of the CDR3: TGTGCCAGCAGCTTACAGGGGGCCACGGAGGGCTACACCTTC. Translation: CASSLQGATEGYTF. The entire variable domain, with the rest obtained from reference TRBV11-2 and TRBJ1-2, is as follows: EAGVAQSPRYKIIEKRQSVAFWCNPISGHATLYWYQQILGQGPKLLIQFQNNGVVDDSQLPKDRFSAERLKGVDSTLKIQPAKLEDSAVYLCASSLQGATEGYTFGSGTRLTVV.

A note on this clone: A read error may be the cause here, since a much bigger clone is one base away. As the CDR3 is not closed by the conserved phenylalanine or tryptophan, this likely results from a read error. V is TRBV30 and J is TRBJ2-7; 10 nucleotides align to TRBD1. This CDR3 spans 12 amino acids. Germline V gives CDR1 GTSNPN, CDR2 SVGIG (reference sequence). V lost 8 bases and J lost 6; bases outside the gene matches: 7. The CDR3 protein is CALGQGRGEQYS. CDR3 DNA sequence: TGTGCCCTGGGACAGGGGAGGGGCGAGCAGTACTCC.

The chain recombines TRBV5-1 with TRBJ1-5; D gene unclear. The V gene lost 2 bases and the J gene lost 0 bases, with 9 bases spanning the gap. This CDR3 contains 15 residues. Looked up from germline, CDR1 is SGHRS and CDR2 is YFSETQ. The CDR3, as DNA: TGCGCCAGCAGCTTATCCGGAGATAGCAATCAGCCCCAGCATTTT. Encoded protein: CASSLSGDSNQPQHF.

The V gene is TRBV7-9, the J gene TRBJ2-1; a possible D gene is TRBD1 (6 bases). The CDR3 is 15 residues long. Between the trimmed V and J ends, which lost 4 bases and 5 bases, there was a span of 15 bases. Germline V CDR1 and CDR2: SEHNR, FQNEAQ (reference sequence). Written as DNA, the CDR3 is TGTGCCAGCAGCTACCGGGACAACGCTAACAATGAGCAGTTCTTC. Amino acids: CASSYRDNANNEQFF.

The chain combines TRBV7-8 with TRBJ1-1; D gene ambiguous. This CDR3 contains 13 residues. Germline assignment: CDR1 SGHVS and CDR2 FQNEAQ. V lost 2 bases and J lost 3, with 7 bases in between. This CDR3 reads CASSLRRDTEAFF. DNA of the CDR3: TGTGCCAGCAGCTTAAGGAGGGACACTGAAGCTTTCTTT. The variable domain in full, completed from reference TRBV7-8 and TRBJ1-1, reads GAGVSQSPRYKVAKRGQDVALRCDPISGHVSLFWYQQALGQGPEFLTYFQNEAQLDKSGLPSDRFFAERPEGSVSTLKIQRTQQEDSAVYLCASSLRRDTEAFFGQGTRLTVV.

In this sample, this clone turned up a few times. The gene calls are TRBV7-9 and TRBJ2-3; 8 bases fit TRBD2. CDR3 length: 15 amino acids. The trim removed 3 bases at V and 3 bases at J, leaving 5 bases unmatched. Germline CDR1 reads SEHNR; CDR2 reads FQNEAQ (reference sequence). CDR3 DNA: TGTGCCAGCAGCTTTAGCGGGGAGGTTACAGATACGCAGTATTTT. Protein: CASSFSGEVTDTQYF.

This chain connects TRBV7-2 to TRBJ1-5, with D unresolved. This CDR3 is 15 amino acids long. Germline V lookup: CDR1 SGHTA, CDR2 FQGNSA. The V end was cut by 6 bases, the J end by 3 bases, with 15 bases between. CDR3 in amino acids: CASSQWQEINQPQHF. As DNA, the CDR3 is TGTGCCAGCAGTCAGTGGCAGGAGATCAATCAGCCCCAGCATTTT.

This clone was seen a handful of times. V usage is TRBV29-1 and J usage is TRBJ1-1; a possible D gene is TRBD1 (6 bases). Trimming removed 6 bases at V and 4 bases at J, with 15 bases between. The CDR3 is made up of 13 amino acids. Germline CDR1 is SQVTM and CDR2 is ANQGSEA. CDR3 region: CSVFRGGGTEAFF. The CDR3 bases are TGCAGCGTCTTCCGTGGGGGCGGCACTGAAGCTTTCTTT.